This is a list of T cell receptor beta chains from one sample in a study of cytomegalovirus exposure and HLA in healthy donors. TCRdb's copy holds only in-frame clones and misses some; the assay was immunoSEQ multiplex PCR. The repertoire holds around 150,000 clones, with roughly three quarters as singletons. Sequenced material: PBMCs. Receptors originate from a human donor in good health. The conserved cysteine and the conserved F or W are not part of the CDR3 here. Rows may omit the clone size; those that give it use once, few, many or a size class.

>.|12|TRBV10-2|TRBJ2-1
ASSTSGRNNEQF
>.|14|TRBV5-1|TRBJ2-1
ASSGREVQSYNEQF
>few|13|TRBV6-5|TRBJ2-7
ASSLSGTLNEEQY
>.|11|TRBV7-9|TRBJ2-7
ASSSGGINEQY
>.|13|TRBV5-6|TRBJ2-5
ASSFLAGGEETQY
>few|13|TRBV4-1|TRBJ1-1
ASSQVEVGGTEAF
>.|11|TRBV28|TRBJ1-1
ANSFREGPEAF
>.|16|TRBV4-2|TRBJ2-5
ASSLGDTGGMGGETQY
>once|12|TRBV5-6|TRBJ1-5
ASSRLRGNQPQH
>.|12|TRBV19|TRBJ2-7
ASSRQVSSYEQY
>.|16|TRBV5-8|TRBJ2-5
ASSRGYSGFRVVETQY
>.|13|TRBV7-2|TRBJ2-2
ASSPGLGNTGELF
>few|10|TRBV29-1|TRBJ1-4
SAWTGGEKLF
>.|12|TRBV7-9|TRBJ2-7
ASSSVLNSYEQY
>.|11|TRBV5-4|TRBJ2-1
ASSQRSGGEQF
>.|13|TRBV13|TRBJ2-2
ASSADRGQTGELF
>.|13|TRBV19|TRBJ2-7
ASSYFGTAGDEQY
>.|12|TRBV28|TRBJ2-3
ASSPTGYTDTQY
>.|18|TRBV9|TRBJ2-1
ASSELGTSGAPVRYNEQF
>.|11|TRBV7-2|TRBJ1-1
ASSFDRVVEAF
>.|12|TRBV7-9|TRBJ2-7
ASSPKTGGVEQY
>.|13|TRBV7-9|TRBJ2-1
ASTSTGGIYNEQF
>.|10|TRBV2|TRBJ1-1
ASSPMGGEAF
>.|13|TRBV7-8|TRBJ2-1
ASSPGTSGITEQF
>.|8|TRBV7-2|TRBJ2-1
ASSRDEQF
>.|14|TRBV28|TRBJ2-5
ASSPSSGGNQETQY
>.|14|TRBV13|TRBJ2-1
ASSLFLAGGYNEQF
>once|12|TRBV11-1|TRBJ2-1
ASSLGTDYNEQF
>.|14|TRBV27|TRBJ1-5
ASSSMGQGWNQPQH
>.|12|TRBV14|TRBJ1-6
ASSPIAGTSPLH
>.|11|TRBV6-1|TRBJ1-1
ASKQGGNTEAF
>.|10|TRBV29-1|TRBJ1-3
SARTGGDTIY
>few|15|TRBV18|TRBJ1-6
ASSRVVQGVNNSPLH
>.|15|TRBV28|TRBJ1-6
ASSPRTGPLGNSPLH
>few|13|TRBV18|TRBJ2-5
ASSPDRGRGETQY
>few|13|TRBV28|TRBJ2-7
ASSFRDRVSYEQY
>once|13|TRBV19|TRBJ1-2
ASSIATGPNYGYT
>.|13|TRBV27|TRBJ1-5
ASSSPGTENQPQH
>.|13|TRBV19|TRBJ2-2
ASNGGLANTGELF
>few|11|TRBV7-9|TRBJ2-3
ASSSPREDTQY
>few|11|TRBV18|TRBJ1-2
ASSPGGNYGYT
>.|10|TRBV7-2|TRBJ2-1
ASSRKRESRF
>once|14|TRBV7-2|TRBJ2-2
ASSLDGGGGGGELF
>.|12|TRBV9|TRBJ1-2
ASSDLQGNYGYT
>.|11|TRBV10-3|TRBJ1-2
AISGGQLVGYT
>.|12|TRBV6-5|TRBJ1-1
ASEDGGANTEAF
>.|12|TRBV28|TRBJ1-2
ASRPAGQHYGYT
>.|16|TRBV7-8|TRBJ1-5
ASSLDSRAKYSNQPQH
>.|15|TRBV7-2|TRBJ1-1
ASSLLRQGGFVPEAF
>.|13|TRBV19|TRBJ1-5
ASSIDRGWNQPQH
>.|13|TRBV5-1|TRBJ2-1
ASSLGQGARDEQF
>.|13|TRBV10-1|TRBJ1-2
ASSALRTGLYGYT
>.|11|TRBV2|TRBJ1-2
ASSVDSLYGYT